Listed here are 26 T cell receptor beta chains from one sample, sequenced in a study of blood T cells in healthy people across ages. A J-beta primer mix and a sample-barcoded 5' primer were used in a second PCR of roughly 6 to 11 cycles. MiXCR, applied by TCRdb to the 5' RACE reads, yields one record per CDR3 protein. Of about 1,500,000 distinct CDR3 sequences listed, about 30% are singletons. The sequenced sample consisted of blood. These receptors were collected from a woman aged 25-40 years in good health.

J is TRBJ1-3 and V is TRBV5-1; D gene ambiguous. Per germline, CDR1 SGHRS and CDR2 YFSETQ. This CDR3 region has 16 residues. V was trimmed by 4 bases and J by 0 bases, leaving 14 bases between them. This chain's CDR3 is CASSLEAVTSGNTIYF. The CDR3 DNA reads TGCGCCAGCAGCCTGGAAGCGGTAACCTCTGGAAACACCATATATTTT. The variable domain in full, completed from reference TRBV5-1 and TRBJ1-3, reads KAGVTQTPRYLIKTRGQQVTLSCSPISGHRSVSWYQQTPGQGLQFLFEYFSETQRNKGNFPGRFSGRQFSNSRSEMNVSTLELGDSALYLCASSLEAVTSGNTIYFGEGSWLTVV.

The rearrangement links TRBV10-2 to TRBJ2-3, with 7 bases aligning to TRBD2. V was clipped by 8 bases and J by 4 bases; unmatched bases: 6. CDR1 is WSHSY, CDR2 SAAADI, per germline. The CDR3 length is 13 residues. CDR3 nucleotide sequence: TGCGCCAGCCGGAGCGGGAACGCAGATACGCAGTATTTT. Translated, it gives CASRSGNADTQYF.

Worth noting for this clonotype: A read error is possible here, since a much larger clone lies one base away. This rearrangement joins TRBV5-1 to TRBJ2-5; the D is unclear. The J call may not be correct, given that the DNA end is closer to TRBJ2-7. This CDR3 is built from 14 residues. Germline V gives CDR1 SGHRS, CDR2 YFSETQ. CDR3: CASSWDNPYDEQYF. The CDR3 DNA reads TGCGCCAGCAGCTGGGATAATCCCTACGACGAGCAGTACTTC.

This clonotype was recorded many times. The rearrangement joins TRBV7-2 to TRBJ2-7; D not certain. This CDR3 region has 15 residues. Trimming cost V 3 bases and J 0 bases, with 12 bases left between them. Looked up from germline, CDR1 is SGHTA and CDR2 is FQGNSA. The CDR3: CASSFEHTFSYEQYF. CDR3 coding DNA: TGTGCCAGCAGCTTCGAGCATACCTTCTCCTACGAGCAGTACTTC.

The chain links TRBV15 to TRBJ1-2; 7 nucleotides align to TRBD1. Unmatched junction bases numbered 12, after V lost 3 bases and J lost 8 bases. Germline-derived CDR1 and CDR2 are LNHNV and YYDKDF (reference sequence). The CDR3 runs to 15 residues. The CDR3 spells CATSSDDRAGGGYTF. The CDR3 DNA reads TGTGCCACCAGCAGTGATGACAGGGCCGGTGGGGGCTACACCTTC. Based on the CDR3 plus reference TRBV15 and TRBJ1-2, the full variable domain is DAMVIQNPRYQVTQFGKPVTLSCSQTLNHNVMYWYQQKSSQAPKLLFHYYDKDFNNEADTPDNFQSRRPNTSFCFLDIRSPGLGDTAMYLCATSSDDRAGGGYTFGSGTRLTVV.

This chain links TRBV21-1 with TRBJ1-2. TRBV21-1 is tagged as a pseudogene. The CDR3 extends over 16 amino acids. The CDR3 sequence is CASSKNPARANYGYTF. The CDR3 DNA follows: TGTGCCAGCAGCAAAAACCCCGCCAGGGCCAACTATGGCTACACCTTC.

This rearrangement joins TRBV11-2 to TRBJ1-1; no reliable D call. The CDR3 length is 14 residues. CDR1 and CDR2 from the germline V gene are SGHAT and FQNNGV. V shed 4 bases and J shed 2 bases, with 11 bases lying between them. The CDR3, as DNA: TGTGCCAGCAGCTCCCATCTTACAAACACTGAAGCTTTCTTT. Translated: CASSSHLTNTEAFF. Complete variable domain (other parts from reference TRBV11-2 and TRBJ1-1): EAGVAQSPRYKIIEKRQSVAFWCNPISGHATLYWYQQILGQGPKLLIQFQNNGVVDDSQLPKDRFSAERLKGVDSTLKIQPAKLEDSAVYLCASSSHLTNTEAFFGQGTRLTVV.

Comments on this clonotype: The junction shows a germline mismatch at one end, possibly a read error. The chain is built from TRBV12-3 or TRBV12-4 and TRBJ1-1, with TRBD1 as a possible D gene (6 bases). CDR3 length: 12 residues. The CDR3 is CVSCSGATEAFF. The CDR3 DNA follows: TGTGTCAGCTGTTCAGGGGCTACTGAAGCTTTCTTT.

This clonotype was counted at least ten times. This sequence joins TRBV18 and TRBJ2-7, with 7 bases matching TRBD1. Germline values: CDR1 KGHSH, CDR2 LQKENI. The V segment lost 8 bases and the J segment 3 bases; nucleotides outside the gene matches: 13. CDR3 length: 15 amino acids. As DNA, the CDR3 is TGTGCCAGCAGTCCCCCGGGACAGACATTCTACGAGCAGTACTTC. It specifies CASSPPGQTFYEQYF.

The chain joins TRBV12-3 or TRBV12-4 to TRBJ2-7, with a possible D match to TRBD1 (6 bases). The CDR3 sequence is 13 residues long. V shed 5 bases and J shed 3 bases, with 11 bases lying between them. In DNA form, the CDR3 reads TGTGCCAGCAGTACAGGGATAGACTACGAGCAGTACTTC. Encoded protein: CASSTGIDYEQYF.

At least ten counts were recorded for this clonotype. This chain joins TRBV4-1 and TRBJ2-7; 7 bases map to TRBD1. This CDR3 is built from 13 residues. Germline CDR1 and CDR2: MGHRA and YSYEKL. J lost 9 bases, V lost 1 base, and 6 bases had no gene match. The CDR3 protein is CASSQVGGPPQYF. CDR3 nucleotides: TGCGCCAGCAGCCAAGTAGGGGGCCCTCCGCAGTACTTC.

The chain recombines TRBV7-8 with TRBJ2-7; 7 nucleotides line up with TRBD1. With 3 bases clipped from V and 4 bases from J, the junction kept 33 bases outside the gene matches. CDR1 SGHVS and CDR2 FQNEAQ come from the germline V gene. The CDR3 has 23 residues. CDR3 nucleotide sequence: TGTGCCAGCAGCTTCGTCGTCCCGGGACAGACCCTACGGTCCAGGACGGGTCGGTACGAGCAGTACTTC. This encodes CASSFVVPGQTLRSRTGRYEQYF.

In its sample, this clonotype was seen a few times. The chain employs TRBV2 and TRBJ2-7, with TRBD2 identical over 7 bases. Per the germline V gene, CDR1 is SNHLY and CDR2 is FYNNEI. V lost 8 bases and J lost 3; bases outside the gene matches: 7. The CDR3 is 13 amino acids. The CDR3 sequence is CASQRLADYEQYF. DNA for the CDR3: TGTGCCAGCCAGCGCCTAGCGGACTACGAGCAGTACTTC.

The chain is built from TRBV5-1 and TRBJ2-1; 8 positions match TRBD2. V shed 4 bases and J 6 bases; nucleotides not matched to a gene: 6. This CDR3 has 14 residues. Germline values: CDR1 SGHRS, CDR2 YFSETQ. CDR3 in amino acids: CASSPIAGSNEQFF. The CDR3, as DNA: TGCGCCAGCAGCCCTATAGCGGGGTCCAATGAGCAGTTCTTC.

Notes on this clonotype: With a much larger clone just one base away, this may be a read error. The DNA for the CDR3 is TGCAGCGTTGAGCGGCAGGACGGGGAGACCCAGTACTTC. Residues: CSVERQDGETQYF. V is TRBV29-1 and J is TRBJ2-5, with D uncertain. This CDR3 has 13 amino acids. Trimming stripped 3 bases from V and 5 bases from J, with 13 bases between. Germline loops: CDR1 SQVTM, CDR2 ANQGSEA.

The V call is TRBV12-3 or TRBV12-4, the J call TRBJ2-7; 8 bases fit TRBD2. CDR3 length equals 13 residues. The trim removed 6 bases at V and 6 bases at J, leaving 7 bases unmatched. The CDR3 DNA is TGTGCCAGCAGGGCGGGGGGAGGTCGCGAGCAGTACTTC. It encodes CASRAGGGREQYF.

This clonotype was detected a few times. The chain carries TRBV20-1 and TRBJ2-7; the D gene is possibly TRBD1 (5 bases). The length of the CDR3 is 13 residues. Looked up from germline, CDR1 is DFQATT and CDR2 is SNEGSKA (reference sequence). Trimming took 7 bases from V and 4 from J, leaving 17 bases between them. The CDR3: CSVDHGTGYEQYF. CDR3 DNA: TGCAGTGTCGACCACGGTACAGGTTACGAGCAGTACTTC.

The chain links TRBV10-1 to TRBJ1-6; 9 positions agree with TRBD1. CDR1 and CDR2 from the germline V gene are WNHNN and SYGVQD (reference sequence). After removal of 4 bases from V and 7 bases from J, the junction contained 2 bases not matched to a gene. This CDR3 is 14 amino acids long. The CDR3 DNA reads as TGCGCCAGCAGTGTGGACAGGGGAAATTCACCCCTCCACTTT. Protein: CASSVDRGNSPLHF.

CDR3 sequence reads: CASSPGRDGELFF. The CDR3 region has the DNA TGCGCCAGCAGCCCGGGAAGGGACGGGGAGCTGTTTTTT. This chain links TRBV5-1 with TRBJ2-2; a weak D match, TRBD2 (5 bases). The CDR3 sequence is 13 residues long. From germline, CDR1 is SGHRS and CDR2 YFSETQ. V lost 4 bases to trimming and J lost 7 bases, with 11 bases between them. The full variable domain, in which reference TRBV5-1 and TRBJ2-2 provide the parts outside the CDR3, is KAGVTQTPRYLIKTRGQQVTLSCSPISGHRSVSWYQQTPGQGLQFLFEYFSETQRNKGNFPGRFSGRQFSNSRSEMNVSTLELGDSALYLCASSPGRDGELFFGEGSRLTVL.

This clonotype was recorded many times. The chain recombines TRBV20-1 with TRBJ1-1; D unresolved. V was pared by 6 bases and J by 3 bases, with 8 bases between. The CDR3 is 11 residues long. Per germline, CDR1 DFQATT and CDR2 SNEGSKA (reference sequence). CDR3 region: CSARRDTEAFF. The CDR3 nucleotides read TGCAGTGCCAGACGGGACACTGAAGCTTTCTTT.

This clonotype was seen a handful of times. The rearrangement joins TRBV2 to TRBJ1-1; 8 positions match TRBD1. Germline trimming cut 6 bases from V and 1 base from J; bases unmatched to any gene: 1. The CDR3 extends over 13 amino acids. Germline CDR1 and CDR2: SNHLY and FYNNEI. DNA for the CDR3: TGTGCCAGCAGGACAGGGGCGAACACTGAAGCTTTCTTT. It specifies CASRTGANTEAFF.

The table lists this clonotype with many counts. The CDR3 region has the DNA TGTGCCAGCGGGGGACAGGGAACCTACGAGCAGTACTTC. Protein: CASGGQGTYEQYF. The chain links TRBV6-1 to TRBJ2-7; 9 bases match TRBD1. V shed 8 bases and J 2 bases; nucleotides not matched to a gene: 4. Germline lookup yields CDR1 MNHNS and CDR2 SASEGT. There are 13 residues in the CDR3.

The chain has TRBV7-2 and TRBJ2-5; D could derive from TRBD1 or TRBD2 (6 bases each). Trimming stripped 5 bases from V and 7 bases from J, with 20 bases between. The CDR3 runs 15 residues. CDR1 is SGHTA and CDR2 is FQGNSA in the germline V gene. Here the CDR3 DNA reads TGTGCCAGCAGCACCCGAGGGGGGACTCCCCGGACCCAGTACTTC. Its translation is CASSTRGGTPRTQYF.

In its sample, this clonotype was seen once. This sequence joins TRBV12-3 or TRBV12-4 and TRBJ2-7; tentatively, D is TRBD1 or TRBD2 (5 bases each). The CDR3 contains 11 residues. With 6 bases removed from V and 12 bases from J, the gap between germline ends came to 15 bases. CDR3 nucleotides: TGTGCCAGCAGCGTCACCCGGGACGTGTACTTC. Residues: CASSVTRDVYF.

This chain joins TRBV6-6 and TRBJ2-3; D gene ambiguous. Germline CDR1 is MNHNY and CDR2 is SVGAGI (reference sequence). The CDR3 is made up of 15 amino acids. V lost 7 bases to trimming and J lost 0 bases, with 14 bases between them. CDR3 in amino acids: CASTSSLTSTDTQYF. In DNA, the CDR3 is TGTGCCAGCACCTCCTCATTAACTAGCACAGATACGCAGTATTTT.

The chain carries TRBV18 and TRBJ1-5; a weak D match, TRBD1 (6 bases). V was trimmed by 2 bases and J by 3 bases, leaving 14 bases between them. Germline assignment: CDR1 KGHSH and CDR2 LQKENI. The CDR3 totals 16 residues. DNA of the CDR3: TGTGCCAGCTCACCAGAGACAGGTGTGTACAATCAGCCCCAGCATTTT. This translates into CASSPETGVYNQPQHF.